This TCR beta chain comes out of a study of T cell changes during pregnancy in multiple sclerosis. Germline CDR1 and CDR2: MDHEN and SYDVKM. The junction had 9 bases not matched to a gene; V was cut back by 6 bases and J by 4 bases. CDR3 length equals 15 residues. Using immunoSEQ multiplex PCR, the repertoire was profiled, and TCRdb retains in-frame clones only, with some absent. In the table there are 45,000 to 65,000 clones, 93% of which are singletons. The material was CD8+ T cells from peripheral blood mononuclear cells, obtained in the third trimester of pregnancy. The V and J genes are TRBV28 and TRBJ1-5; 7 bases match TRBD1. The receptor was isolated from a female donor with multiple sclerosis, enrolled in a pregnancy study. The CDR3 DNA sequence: TGTGCCAGCAGCTCAACCGGGACAGCAAATCAGCCCCAGCATTTT. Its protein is CASSSTGTANQPQHF.